Listed below are T cell receptor beta chains from one sample, sequenced in a study of blood T cell repertoires in COVID-19. The repertoire was sequenced with immunoSEQ multiplex PCR; TCRdb's copy has only in-frame clones and lacks some. The sample has under 150,000 clones, about nine tenths seen once; the top ten hold approximately 2.4%. The sample was peripheral blood. The receptors come from a human donor in a cohort sampled during active COVID-19. Each CDR3 is given with its conserved first and last residue. A D gene is named only where the DNA matches it firmly. The listing skips clone size in some rows; elsewhere it reads once, few, many or a size class.

CDR3nt,CDR3aa,j_gene,abundance,d_gene,v_gene
TGCGCCAGCAGCTTGGTCACAGGGCAAAATAGAGGCACCGGGGAGCTGTTTTTT,CASSLVTGQNRGTGELFF,TRBJ2-2,-,-,TRBV5-1
TGTGCCAGCAGCTTAATCCCGGGGGTACGAGAGACCCAGTACTTC,CASSLIPGVRETQYF,TRBJ2-5,-,-,TRBV7-3
TGTGCCAGCAGCTTAGTAACGGCGGGGGGGCAAGTTGAGCAGTTCTTC,CASSLVTAGGQVEQFF,TRBJ2-1,once,TRBD2,TRBV7-8
TGTGCCAGCAGTGCGTGGACTAGCCGAGATACGCAGTATTTT,CASSAWTSRDTQYF,TRBJ2-3,-,TRBD2,TRBV2
TGTGCCAGCAGCTCGGAGCTCGGAGGTGGGGAGACCCAGTACTTC,CASSSELGGGETQYF,TRBJ2-5,-,-,TRBV27
TGCGCCAGCAGCTTGGTGGCGGGGGGGATCAAAGAGACCCAGTACTTC,CASSLVAGGIKETQYF,TRBJ2-5,once,TRBD2,TRBV5-1
TGTGCCTGGAGGGGGGGGAGTTACAATGAGCAGTTCTTC,CAWRGGSYNEQFF,TRBJ2-1,-,TRBD2,TRBV30
TGTGCCAGTAGTCTCCAGGGGAGATACGGTGAGCAGTTCTTC,CASSLQGRYGEQFF,TRBJ2-1,-,-,TRBV19
TGTGCCGTGAAAGATGGAGCGACTCGCAAAGAGACCCAGTACTTC,CAVKDGATRKETQYF,TRBJ2-5,-,-,TRBV6-5
TGTGCCAGCAGTTCTCCGGGGGTGAACACTGAAGCTTTCTTT,CASSSPGVNTEAFF,TRBJ1-1,-,-,TRBV6-2/TRBV6-3
TGTGCCAGCAGCCAAGAGCCCCGGGGACAGGTCTACAATGAGCAGTTCTTC,CASSQEPRGQVYNEQFF,TRBJ2-1,-,TRBD1,TRBV4-2
TGCGCCAGCAGCCAGGGACGGGGGGGTTTCCAAACCCCCTACAATGAGCAGTTCTTC,CASSQGRGGFQTPYNEQFF,TRBJ2-1,once,TRBD2,TRBV4-1
TGTGCCAGCGGCTCTAGCGTCTATGAGCAGTTCTTC,CASGSSVYEQFF,TRBJ2-1,-,-,TRBV27
TGTGCCAGCAGCCATCGTACAGGGGCCCAAGGGGGAAATTCACCCCTCCACTTT,CASSHRTGAQGGNSPLHF,TRBJ1-6,-,TRBD1,TRBV3-1/TRBV3-2
TGTGCCAGCAGTTTATACAAGACTAGCGATCAAGAGACCCAGTACTTC,CASSLYKTSDQETQYF,TRBJ2-5,-,TRBD2,TRBV28
TGTGCCAGTAGTGCACAGGGGGTCGGGTATGGCTACACCTTC,CASSAQGVGYGYTF,TRBJ1-2,-,TRBD1,TRBV19
TGTGCCAGCAGTGTGGGGCTAGCGATAGATACGCAGTATTTT,CASSVGLAIDTQYF,TRBJ2-3,-,-,TRBV2
TGTGCCAGCAGCTCAACACAGATCTACAATGAGCAGTTCTTC,CASSSTQIYNEQFF,TRBJ2-1,-,-,TRBV3-1/TRBV3-2
TGTGCCAGCAGGATCGACAGCTCTGGAAACACCATATATTTT,CASRIDSSGNTIYF,TRBJ1-3,once,-,TRBV6-6
TGCGCCAGCAGCTTGGCAGTGGGGGGGCTATATGAGCAGTTCTTC,CASSLAVGGLYEQFF,TRBJ2-1,once,-,TRBV5-1
TGTGCCAGCAGCCCGTCCTGGGGAGCTAACTATGGCTACACCTTC,CASSPSWGANYGYTF,TRBJ1-2,-,-,TRBV28
TGTGCCAGCAGGGTCAGGGGGTCCTATAATTCACCCCTCCACTTT,CASRVRGSYNSPLHF,TRBJ1-6,once,TRBD1,TRBV2
TGTGCCAGCAGCTTGGGGGCCGGTCTGAACACTGAAGCTTTCTTT,CASSLGAGLNTEAFF,TRBJ1-1,-,-,TRBV5-8
-,CASSSSGDEQYF,TRBJ2-7,-,-,TRBV11-2
TGTGCCAGCAGCTTAGGGTCTAGCTCTGGGGCCAACGTCCTGACTTTC,CASSLGSSSGANVLTF,TRBJ2-6,-,-,TRBV7-2
TGTGCCAGCAGCTTAGTAACAGGGCATCGAGATACGCAGTATTTT,CASSLVTGHRDTQYF,TRBJ2-3,-,-,TRBV7-2
TGTGCCAGCAGCTCCCCCCCCGGGACAGGGGGCGATGGCTACACCTTC,CASSSPPGTGGDGYTF,TRBJ1-2,-,TRBD1,TRBV7-9
TGTGCCAGCAGCTTCTCACAGGGGACCTACGAGCAGTACTTC,CASSFSQGTYEQYF,TRBJ2-7,-,TRBD1,TRBV7-6
TGTGCCAGCAGTTTATTGGGGGGGCTGGATGGCTACACCTTC,CASSLLGGLDGYTF,TRBJ1-2,-,-,TRBV28
TGTGCCAGCTCACCACCGAGAGCCGCGGACAGGTTTGGCGGCTACACCTTC,CASSPPRAADRFGGYTF,TRBJ1-2,-,TRBD1,TRBV18
TGTGCCAGCAGTGGAGTAGGGACAGGGGGCCTTAGTAATTCACCCCTCCACTTT,CASSGVGTGGLSNSPLHF,TRBJ1-6,-,TRBD1,TRBV2
TGTGCCTGGAGTGTAGCAGCAGGGGAGACCCAGTACTTC,CAWSVAAGETQYF,TRBJ2-5,-,-,TRBV30
TGTGCCAGCAGCTTGCCTGCGAACACCGGGGAGCTGTTTTTT,CASSLPANTGELFF,TRBJ2-2,-,-,TRBV5-8
TGTGCCAGCAGCTGGACCGGGACAGACGAAAAACTGTTTTTT,CASSWTGTDEKLFF,TRBJ1-4,-,TRBD1,TRBV5-8
TGTGCCAGCAGCGCGTTACAGGGGGCCGCAGATACGCAGTATTTT,CASSALQGAADTQYF,TRBJ2-3,-,TRBD1,TRBV9
TGTGCCAGCAGCCCGGGACAGGGGGCGGGTCAGCCCCAGCATTTT,CASSPGQGAGQPQHF,TRBJ1-5,-,TRBD1,TRBV7-8
TGTGCCAGCAGGACGAGGACTAGCGGGACCTACGAGCAGTACTTC,CASRTRTSGTYEQYF,TRBJ2-7,-,TRBD2,TRBV6-5
TGTGCCAGCAGTCGGCCCGGGTTCAACACCGGGGAGCTGTTTTTT,CASSRPGFNTGELFF,TRBJ2-2,-,-,TRBV6-5
TGCGCCAGCAGCTGGAATCTCGGGGGATTGAACACCGGGGAGCTGTTTTTT,CASSWNLGGLNTGELFF,TRBJ2-2,-,-,TRBV5-1
TGTGCCAGCATACCATGGAGGGGATGGGGTAAAGAGACTGAAGCTTTCTTT,CASIPWRGWGKETEAFF,TRBJ1-1,-,-,TRBV28
TGTGCCAGCAGCCATCGAGCCTATAATTCACCCCTCCACTTT,CASSHRAYNSPLHF,TRBJ1-6,-,-,TRBV7-2
TGTGCCAGTAGCTACGGACAGGGAACCTACGAGCAGTACTTC,CASSYGQGTYEQYF,TRBJ2-7,-,TRBD1,TRBV19
TGTGCCAGCATCCAACTAGCGGGAGGGCGGGGGGCCCAGTACTTC,CASIQLAGGRGAQYF,TRBJ2-5,once,TRBD2,TRBV28
TGTGCCAGCAGTATCCCCCAGTCGAACACTGAAGCTTTCTTT,CASSIPQSNTEAFF,TRBJ1-1,-,-,TRBV6-6
TGTGCCAGCAGCTCCGTTACAAGGGGCGCGGGAAGCTCCTACAATGAGCAGTTCTTC,CASSSVTRGAGSSYNEQFF,TRBJ2-1,-,-,TRBV5-8
TGCGCCAGCACCCTAGCGGGTCCCGGCCACAATGAGCAGTTCTTC,CASTLAGPGHNEQFF,TRBJ2-1,-,TRBD2,TRBV4-1
TGTGCCAGTAGTATGTGGGGGGGCACAGATACGCAGTATTTT,CASSMWGGTDTQYF,TRBJ2-3,-,-,TRBV19
TGTGCCTGGGGGGCCGCCGCCAATGAGCAGTTCTTC,CAWGAAANEQFF,TRBJ2-1,-,-,TRBV30
TGTGCCAGCAGTTACGGGTCTTTGGGGGGGGCCCGTGAGACCCAGTACTTC,CASSYGSLGGARETQYF,TRBJ2-5,-,-,TRBV6-2/TRBV6-3
TGTGCCAGCACCCCTGTAGATACTGGAAACACCATATATTTT,CASTPVDTGNTIYF,TRBJ1-3,-,-,TRBV7-9
TGTGCCAGCAGAGGTGGGTCAGCGGGCGAGACCCAGTACTTC,CASRGGSAGETQYF,TRBJ2-5,-,-,TRBV2
TGCGCCAGCAGCACAGCTAGCGGGAGGGGGTCAGATACGCAGTATTTT,CASSTASGRGSDTQYF,TRBJ2-3,-,TRBD2,TRBV5-1
TGCGCCAGCAGAAATGAAAGGGAGACCTATGGCTACACCTTC,CASRNERETYGYTF,TRBJ1-2,-,-,TRBV5-1
TGTGCCAGCAGCTTAATCCCTCTTTCACCCCTCCACTTT,CASSLIPLSPLHF,TRBJ1-6,once,-,TRBV7-9